This TCR beta chain stems from a study of metastatic and nonmetastatic thyroid tumors. The study's findings and limits: In both blood and tumor samples, TCR beta diversity was reported significantly higher for malignant than benign nodules.

Germline-derived CDR1 and CDR2 are SGHTA and FQGNSA. V gave up 1 base and J gave up 6 bases, with 10 bases separating them. This CDR3 is built from 14 residues. TCRdb re-called clones from the PCR reads using MiXCR. In the table there are 19,000 or so clones, approximately 30% of which are singletons. Thyroid surgery was performed in patients who had received no treatment beforehand. About this clone itself: Its antigen is unidentified.

The sequenced sample consisted of tumor tissue. This TCR derives from a male donor with papillary thyroid cancer or a benign thyroid nodule (not recorded which). Some clones in this sample may be carry-over from other donors' samples. The genes are TRBV7-2 and TRBJ2-1; the D gene is possibly TRBD2 (5 bases). The CDR3 spells CASSLVTGFNEQFF. CDR3 bases: TGTGCCAGCAGCTTAGTGACGGGATTCAATGAGCAGTTCTTC. The variable domain in full, completed from reference TRBV7-2 and TRBJ2-1, reads GAGVSQSPSNKVTEKGKDVELRCDPISGHTALYWYRQSLGQGLEFLIYFQGNSAPDKSGLPSDRFSAERTGGSVSTLTIQRTQQEDSAVYLCASSLVTGFNEQFFGPGTRLTVL.